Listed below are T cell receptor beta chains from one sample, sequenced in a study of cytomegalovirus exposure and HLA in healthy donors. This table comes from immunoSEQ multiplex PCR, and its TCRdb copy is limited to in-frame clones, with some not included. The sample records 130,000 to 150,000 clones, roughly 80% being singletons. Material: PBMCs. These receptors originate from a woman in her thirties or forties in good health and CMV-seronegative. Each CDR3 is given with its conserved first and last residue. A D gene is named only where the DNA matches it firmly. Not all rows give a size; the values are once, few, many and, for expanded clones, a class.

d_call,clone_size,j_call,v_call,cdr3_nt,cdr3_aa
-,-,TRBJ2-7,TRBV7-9,TGTGCCAGCAGCTTTAGGGTCCGCCGGACACCGGCCTACGAGCAGTACTTC,CASSFRVRRTPAYEQYF
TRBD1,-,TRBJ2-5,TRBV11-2,TGTGCCAGCAGCTCGGACAGGGAGGCTGGGGAGACCCAGTACTTC,CASSSDREAGETQYF
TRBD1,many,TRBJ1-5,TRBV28,TGTGCCAGCAGTTCCACCGGGACAGGCTATCAGCCCCAGCATTTT,CASSSTGTGYQPQHF
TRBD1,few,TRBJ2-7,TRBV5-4,TGTGCCAGCAGCCCGGACAGGTCCTACGAGCAGTACTTC,CASSPDRSYEQYF
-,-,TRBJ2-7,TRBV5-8,TGTGCCAGCAGCCGGGGGACTTTCGGGGACTACGAGCAGTACTTC,CASSRGTFGDYEQYF
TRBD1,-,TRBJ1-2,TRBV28,TGTGCCAGCAGTTTAGGAGACAGGGTGGATGGCTACACCTTC,CASSLGDRVDGYTF
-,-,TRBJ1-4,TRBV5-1,TGCGCCAGCAGCTTGGAGGACAGCCCTAATGAAAAACTGTTTTTT,CASSLEDSPNEKLFF
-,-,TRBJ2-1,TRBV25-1,TGTGCCAGCACGCAATGGGGGGACAATGAGCAGTTCTTC,CASTQWGDNEQFF
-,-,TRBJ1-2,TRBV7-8,TGTGCCAGCAGCCGAGGCCTCGGGGTGGAGGGGAGGGGCTACACCTTC,CASSRGLGVEGRGYTF
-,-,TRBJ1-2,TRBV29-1,TGCAGCGCCTCCGGAGTCTATGGCTACACCTTC,CSASGVYGYTF
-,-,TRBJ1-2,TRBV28,TGTGCCAGCAGTCTAGTAGATGGGTCTAACTATGGCTACACCTTC,CASSLVDGSNYGYTF
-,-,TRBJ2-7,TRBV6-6,TGTGCCAGCAGGCCACAGGGCTACGAGCAGTACTTC,CASRPQGYEQYF
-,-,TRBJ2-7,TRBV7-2,TGTGCCAGCAGCTTAACAGGGTACGAGCAGTACTTC,CASSLTGYEQYF
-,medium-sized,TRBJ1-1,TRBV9,TGTGCCAGCAGCGCTGGACAGTGGCCGAACACTGAAGCTTTCTTT,CASSAGQWPNTEAFF
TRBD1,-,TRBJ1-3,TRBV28,TGTGCCAGCAGTTTAGGACAGGGGAATGGAAACACCATATATTTT,CASSLGQGNGNTIYF
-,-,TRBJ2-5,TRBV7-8,TGTGCCAGCAGTTACCGGGACTTCCAAGAGACCCAGTACTTC,CASSYRDFQETQYF
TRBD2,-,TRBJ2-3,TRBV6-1,TGTGCCAGCAGGGGGACTAGCCGAGATACGCAGTATTTT,CASRGTSRDTQYF
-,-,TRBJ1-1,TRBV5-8,TGTGCCAGGTCCCCGAGCGTACCGATGAACACTGAAGCTTTCTTT,CARSPSVPMNTEAFF
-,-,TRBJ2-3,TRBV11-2,TGTGCCAGCAGCCTCGGGACTCAGCGGGATACGCAGTATTTT,CASSLGTQRDTQYF
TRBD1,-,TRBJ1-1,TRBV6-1,TGTGCCAGCAGCAGGACAGGGGGTTTCACTGAAGCTTTCTTT,CASSRTGGFTEAFF
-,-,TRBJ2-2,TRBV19,TGTGCCAGTAGTATAGAGTGGGCGGGTACCGGGGAGCTGTTTTTT,CASSIEWAGTGELFF
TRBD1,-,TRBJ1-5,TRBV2,TGTGCCAGCAGGGACAGGGTTTCAGGTCAGCCCCAGCATTTT,CASRDRVSGQPQHF
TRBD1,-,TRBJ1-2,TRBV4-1,TGCGCCAGCAGTCAAACTTACCGGACAGGGGGTAACTATGGCTACACCTTC,CASSQTYRTGGNYGYTF
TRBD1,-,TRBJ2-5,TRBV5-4,TGTGCCAGCAGCTCCAAACAGGGGGGAGAGACCCAGTACTTC,CASSSKQGGETQYF
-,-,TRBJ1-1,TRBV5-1,TGCGCCAGCAGCTTGGCCACTACAAGGCTGAACACTGAAGCTTTCTTT,CASSLATTRLNTEAFF
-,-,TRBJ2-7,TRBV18,TGTGCCAGCTCACCACAGGAGAAGGCCTACGAGCAGTACTTC,CASSPQEKAYEQYF